Shown below are 9 T cell receptor beta chains from a single sample sequenced in a study of blood T cell repertoires in COVID-19. Produced via immunoSEQ multiplex PCR; TCRdb's table is partial and in-frame only. This table has more than 300,000 clones, about 90% appearing once. Sequencing used peripheral blood. The receptors were gathered from a woman in her thirties or forties with COVID-19, enrolled during active disease.

The chain has TRBV29-1 and TRBJ1-1, with 10 bases matching TRBD1. V gave up 5 bases and J gave up 3 bases; unmatched junction bases: 9. CDR1 and CDR2 (germline): SQVTM, ANQGSEA. The CDR3 contains 15 residues. CDR3 residues: CSVSPGTGADTEAFF. The CDR3 bases are TGCAGCGTTAGTCCCGGGACAGGGGCGGACACTGAAGCTTTCTTT.

The CDR3 protein is CASSVGQGPSYEQYF. CDR3 DNA: TGTGCCAGCAGCGTGGGACAGGGCCCCTCCTACGAGCAGTACTTC. This chain connects TRBV9 to TRBJ2-7; 9 nucleotides align to TRBD1. The CDR3 is 15 residues long. V was pared by 2 bases and J by 0 bases, with 3 bases of the junction left unmatched. Germline lookup yields CDR1 SGDLS and CDR2 YYNGEE.

This rearrangement joins TRBV5-4 to TRBJ2-2, with TRBD2 identical over 16 bases. J was trimmed by 5 bases and V by 3 bases; bases with no gene match: 1. The CDR3 extends over 16 amino acids. CDR1 is SGHNT, CDR2 YYREEE, per germline (reference sequence). The CDR3, as DNA: TGTGCCAGCAGCTCGGGACTAGCGGGGGGGACCGGGGAGCTGTTTTTT. The encoded protein is CASSSGLAGGTGELFF.

The chain recombines TRBV9 with TRBJ2-7; a possible D gene is TRBD2 (5 bases). The V gene's germline CDR1 is SGDLS and CDR2 YYNGEE. Trimming pared 1 base from V and 2 bases from J, leaving 10 bases between. This CDR3 contains 14 residues. The CDR3 sequence is CASSVNFGAYEQYF. The CDR3 DNA reads as TGTGCCAGCAGCGTAAACTTCGGGGCCTACGAGCAGTACTTC.

This chain joins TRBV7-2 and TRBJ2-1, with a tentative D call TRBD1 (6 bases). Germline V gene lookup returns CDR1 SGHTA and CDR2 FQGNSA. This CDR3 contains 16 residues. V was trimmed by 4 bases and J by 1 base, leaving 14 bases between them. The chain's CDR3 is CASSSVGGRSYNEQFF. The CDR3 nucleotides read TGTGCCAGCAGCTCGGTTGGGGGCCGGTCCTACAATGAGCAGTTCTTC.

The rearrangement joins TRBV6-2 or TRBV6-3 to TRBJ1-2, with D possibly TRBD1 on 6 matching bases. Looked up from germline, CDR1 is MNHEY and CDR2 is SVGEGT. V was cut by 6 bases and J by 1 base, with 9 bases left in between. The CDR3 extends over 13 amino acids. The CDR3 nucleotides are TGTGCCAGCAGCCCGGACAGTAACTATGGCTACACCTTC. It yields the protein CASSPDSNYGYTF.

The chain joins TRBV14 to TRBJ2-2, with D possibly being TRBD1 (5 bases). This CDR3 region has 14 residues. The V and J ends lost 1 base and 7 bases respectively, with 10 bases between them. Per germline, CDR1 SGHDN and CDR2 FVKESK. CDR3 loop: CASSQGQRVGELFF. The CDR3, as DNA: TGTGCCAGCAGCCAAGGACAGCGAGTCGGGGAGCTGTTTTTT.

V is TRBV7-3 and J is TRBJ1-2; 7 bases align to TRBD1. V was pared by 5 bases and J by 4 bases, with 7 bases of the junction left unmatched. This CDR3 has 14 amino acids. Germline V gene sequence: CDR1 SGHTA, CDR2 FQGTGA. The CDR3 protein is CASSPQGGPYGYTF. The CDR3 DNA sequence: TGTGCCAGCAGCCCCCAGGGGGGCCCCTATGGCTACACCTTC.

The chain employs TRBV19 and TRBJ2-7, with D tentatively TRBD2 (7 bases). Trimming removed 5 bases from V and 2 bases from J, with 19 bases in between. Germline-derived CDR1 and CDR2 are LNHDA and SQIVND (reference sequence). The CDR3 sequence is 16 residues long. CDR3 in DNA: TGTGCCAGTAGTCTTAACGGGGGGCAGCGCACCTACGAGCAGTACTTC. It translates to CASSLNGGQRTYEQYF.